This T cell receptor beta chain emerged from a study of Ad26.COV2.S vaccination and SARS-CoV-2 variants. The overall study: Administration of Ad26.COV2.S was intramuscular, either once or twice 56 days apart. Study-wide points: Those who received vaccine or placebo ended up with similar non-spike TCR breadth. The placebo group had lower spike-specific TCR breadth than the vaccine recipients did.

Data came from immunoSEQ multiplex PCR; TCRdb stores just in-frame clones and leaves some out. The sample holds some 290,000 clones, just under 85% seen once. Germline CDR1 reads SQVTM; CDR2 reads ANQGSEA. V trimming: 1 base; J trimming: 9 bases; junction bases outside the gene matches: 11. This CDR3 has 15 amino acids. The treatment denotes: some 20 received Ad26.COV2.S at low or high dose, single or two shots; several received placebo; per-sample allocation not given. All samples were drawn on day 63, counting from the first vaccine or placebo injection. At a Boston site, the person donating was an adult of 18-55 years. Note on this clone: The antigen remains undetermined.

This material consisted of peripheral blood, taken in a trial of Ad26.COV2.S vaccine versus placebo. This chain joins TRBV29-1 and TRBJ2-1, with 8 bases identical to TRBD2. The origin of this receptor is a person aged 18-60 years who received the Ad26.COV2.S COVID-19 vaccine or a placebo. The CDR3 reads CSVEAVAGKFGEQFF. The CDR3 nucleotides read TGCAGCGTTGAAGCGGTAGCGGGGAAGTTCGGTGAGCAGTTCTTC.